Following are 26 T cell receptor beta chains from one sample sequenced in a study of cytomegalovirus exposure and HLA in healthy donors. The PCR used 60 Vbeta and 13 Jbeta primers. Produced via immunoSEQ multiplex PCR; TCRdb's table is partial and in-frame only. The sample carries 90,000 to 100,000 clones, around 84% recorded once. Sequencing used PBMCs. The receptors here all came from a woman aged 40 to 50 in good health and CMV-seronegative.

The genes are TRBV7-2 and TRBJ2-4; the match to TRBD2 covers 11 bases. Germline assignment: CDR1 SGHTA and CDR2 FQGNSA. The junction had 10 bases not matched to a gene; V was cut back by 6 bases and J by 0 bases. The CDR3 is made up of 18 amino acids. The CDR3 loop reads CASRRTSGSTLAKNIQYF. In DNA form, the CDR3 reads TGTGCCAGCAGGAGGACTAGCGGGTCTACCCTAGCCAAAAACATTCAGTACTTC.

This chain connects TRBV30 to TRBJ2-7; 7 positions match TRBD1. V lost 2 bases, J lost 4 bases, and 2 bases stayed unmatched. CDR1 and CDR2 (germline): GTSNPN, SVGIG (reference sequence). The CDR3 contains 12 residues. CDR3 coding DNA: TGTGCCTGGAGTATGACAGGGTACGAGCAGTACTTC. This codes for CAWSMTGYEQYF.

CDR3 residues: CSAHPGDGYTF. CDR3 nucleotide sequence: TGCAGTGCTCACCCGGGGGATGGCTACACCTTC. This chain joins TRBV20-1 and TRBJ1-2, with D possibly TRBD1 on 5 matching bases. Trimming removed 5 bases at V and 6 bases at J, with 10 bases between. Germline CDR1 DFQATT, CDR2 SNEGSKA (reference sequence). There are 11 residues in the CDR3.

The chain carries TRBV25-1 and TRBJ2-1, with 9 bases lining up with TRBD2. The CDR3 extends over 15 amino acids. Germline-derived CDR1 and CDR2 are MGHDK and SYGVNS. The J segment lost 11 bases and the V segment lost 3 bases, leaving 11 bases of the junction unmatched. As DNA, the CDR3 is TGTGCCAGCAGTGACAATCGGCGGGAGGGCAGTAAGCAGTTCTTC. Its protein is CASSDNRREGSKQFF.

CDR3 DNA sequence: TGTGCCAGCAGTCCCCAGGGGGGTAATGAAAAACTGTTTTTT. It specifies CASSPQGGNEKLFF. The genes are TRBV28 and TRBJ1-4; 7 positions match TRBD1. Germline CDR1 and CDR2: MDHEN and SYDVKM. This CDR3 region has 14 residues. Trimming cost V 5 bases and J 4 bases; bases outside gene matches: 4.

This clone was counted between two and nine times. This rearrangement joins TRBV19 to TRBJ2-7, with D tentatively TRBD1 (6 bases). The CDR3 covers 13 residues. V shed 5 bases and J shed 6 bases, with 14 bases lying between them. CDR1 LNHDA and CDR2 SQIVND come from the germline V gene (reference sequence). This CDR3 is CASSANRVGEQYF. CDR3 sequence (DNA): TGTGCCAGTAGTGCCAACAGGGTTGGCGAGCAGTACTTC.

A note on this clone: The same CDR3 can be traced to other DNA sequences in this sample. The rearrangement links TRBV9 to TRBJ2-7, with 15 bases identical to TRBD2. J lost 7 bases, V lost 2 bases, and 7 bases had no gene match. This CDR3 spans 16 amino acids. Germline CDR1 SGDLS, CDR2 YYNGEE. CDR3 in DNA: TGTGCCAGCAGCGTCGGACTAGCGGGAGGGCCGGGGGAGCAGTACTTC. Its translation is CASSVGLAGGPGEQYF.

The count of this clone is one. The chain carries TRBV7-2 and TRBJ1-5, with D perhaps TRBD1 (5 bases). The germline V gene encodes CDR1 SGHTA and CDR2 FQGNSA. CDR3 size: 16 residues. Trimming took off 1 base at V and 0 bases at J, with 10 bases between the two ends. CDR3 nucleotide sequence: TGTGCCAGCAGCTTAGTGTCAGGGCATAGCAATCAGCCCCAGCATTTT. Encoded protein: CASSLVSGHSNQPQHF.

The chain combines TRBV5-4 with TRBJ2-5; 10 bases agree with TRBD1. CDR3 length: 15 residues. The ends lost 2 bases at V and 6 bases at J; junction bases unmatched: 7. The germline V gene encodes CDR1 SGHNT and CDR2 YYREEE (reference sequence). The CDR3 DNA follows: TGTGCCAGCAGCTTTCCGGGACAGGGGTCCAAGACCCAGTACTTC. The encoded protein is CASSFPGQGSKTQYF. Supplemented by reference TRBV5-4 and TRBJ2-5, the full variable domain reads ETGVTQSPTHLIKTRGQQVTLRCSSQSGHNTVSWYQQALGQGPQFIFQYYREEENGRGNFPPRFSGLQFPNYSSELNVNALELDDSALYLCASSFPGQGSKTQYFGPGTRLLVL.

V gene TRBV19 combines with J gene TRBJ1-5; a possible D gene is TRBD1 (5 bases). The germline V gene has CDR1 LNHDA and CDR2 SQIVND (reference sequence). The CDR3 runs to 14 residues. The V end lost 6 bases, the J end lost 0 bases, and 9 bases lay between the germline ends. The CDR3 protein is CASRQVGSNQPQHF. The CDR3, as DNA: TGTGCCAGTAGACAGGTCGGTAGCAATCAGCCCCAGCATTTT.

This clone was seen a single time. The chain has TRBV6-5 and TRBJ1-2, with D possibly matching TRBD1 (6 bases). The V end lost 6 bases, the J end lost 2 bases, and 10 bases lay between the germline ends. The CDR3 extends over 13 amino acids. CDR1 is MNHEY and CDR2 is SVGAGI in the germline V gene. CDR3 sequence: CASRGGQNYGYTF. The CDR3 DNA is TGTGCCAGCAGAGGCGGACAGAACTATGGCTACACCTTC.

This chain joins TRBV6-5 and TRBJ2-6, with D possibly TRBD2 on 5 matching bases. In germline, CDR1 is MNHEY, CDR2 SVGAGI. V was pared by 0 bases and J by 0 bases, with 6 bases between. The CDR3 runs to 16 residues. CDR3 sequence: CASSYSRGSGANVLTF. CDR3 nucleotides: TGTGCCAGCAGTTACTCCCGGGGCTCTGGGGCCAACGTCCTGACTTTC.

The table lists this clone with a count of one. The chain employs TRBV6-5 and TRBJ1-6; a weak D match, TRBD1 (6 bases). This CDR3 region has 15 residues. V was cut by 5 bases and J by 8 bases, with 16 bases left in between. Germline loops: CDR1 MNHEY, CDR2 SVGAGI. The CDR3 is CASSGTGPRDSPLHF. CDR3 sequence (DNA): TGTGCCAGCAGTGGAACAGGGCCTCGAGATTCACCCCTCCACTTT.

The chain employs TRBV29-1 and TRBJ2-1; D is perhaps TRBD2 (6 bases). From germline, CDR1 is SQVTM and CDR2 ANQGSEA. V was shortened by 6 bases and J by 5 bases, with 11 bases between the two germline ends. The CDR3 is made up of 12 amino acids. CDR3 sequence (DNA): TGCAGCGTGGGGGGACTGAACAATGAGCAGTTCTTC. Translating it yields CSVGGLNNEQFF.

The chain combines TRBV11-2 with TRBJ2-3, with D maybe TRBD1 (5 bases). The V end lost 3 bases, the J end lost 4 bases, and 14 bases lay between the germline ends. Germline V gives CDR1 SGHAT, CDR2 FQNNGV. CDR3 size: 15 residues. In nucleotides, the CDR3 is TGTGCCAGCAGCTTCTCCAGGACACCCGCAGATACGCAGTATTTT. Amino acids: CASSFSRTPADTQYF.

This clone has a single count. The V call is TRBV15, the J call TRBJ2-7; 9 bases line up with TRBD2. V trimming: 5 bases; J trimming: 4 bases; junction bases outside the gene matches: 12. The germline V gene has CDR1 LNHNV and CDR2 YYDKDF (reference sequence). The CDR3 extends over 16 amino acids. The CDR3: CATSPRGSGREYEQYF. As DNA, the CDR3 is TGTGCCACCAGCCCCCGGGGTAGCGGGAGAGAGTACGAGCAGTACTTC.

The sample holds a few counts of this clone. The V call is TRBV5-1, the J call TRBJ1-1; a weak D match, TRBD1 (6 bases). Germline V CDR1 and CDR2: SGHRS, YFSETQ. The CDR3 has 15 residues. V was clipped by 1 base and J by 3 bases, with 13 bases between them. CDR3 nucleotide sequence: TGCGCCAGCAGCTTGACAGGGAAGGGGCACACTGAAGCTTTCTTT. It specifies CASSLTGKGHTEAFF.

This chain uses TRBV4-1 with TRBJ2-7; 12 bases map to TRBD2. CDR3 length: 18 amino acids. The V and J ends lost 1 base and 0 bases, in that order; junction bases with no gene match: 7. Per germline, CDR1 MGHRA and CDR2 YSYEKL. The CDR3: CASSQARGLAGYSYEQYF. Written as DNA, the CDR3 is TGCGCCAGCAGCCAAGCTCGGGGACTAGCGGGTTACTCCTACGAGCAGTACTTC.

The gene calls are TRBV19 and TRBJ1-5; a possible D gene is TRBD1 (6 bases). In germline, CDR1 is LNHDA, CDR2 SQIVND (reference sequence). This CDR3 has 17 residues. The ends were cut back, 5 bases at V and 0 bases at J, with 17 bases in the middle. The CDR3 region has the DNA TGTGCCAGTAGTTGGTCGGACAGCCAGTATAGCAATCAGCCCCAGCATTTT. Amino acids: CASSWSDSQYSNQPQHF. The full variable domain, with the rest looked up from reference TRBV19 and TRBJ1-5, is DGGITQSPKYLFRKEGQNVTLSCEQNLNHDAMYWYRQDPGQGLRLIYYSQIVNDFQKGDIAEGYSVSREKKESFPLTVTSAQKNPTAFYLCASSWSDSQYSNQPQHFGDGTRLSIL.

This clone has just a few counts. J is TRBJ2-7 and V is TRBV7-6, with D possibly matching TRBD2 (6 bases). The CDR3 spans 13 residues. The V end was cut by 5 bases, the J end by 6 bases, with 14 bases between. Germline V gene data show CDR1 as SGHVS and CDR2 as FNYEAQ. The CDR3 region has the DNA TGTGCCAGCAGCCCAATTGCCGGGGGCGAGCAGTACTTC. It is translated as CASSPIAGGEQYF.

The chain has TRBV15 and TRBJ1-5, with 10 bases fitting TRBD1. The trim removed 8 bases at V and 5 bases at J, leaving 6 bases unmatched. This CDR3 region has 14 residues. Germline CDR1 and CDR2: LNHNV and YYDKDF (reference sequence). The CDR3 DNA reads as TGTGCCACCGGGGGACAGGGGAAAGATCAGCCCCAGCATTTT. It specifies CATGGQGKDQPQHF.

The chain links TRBV29-1 to TRBJ1-3; 7 bases map to TRBD1. Germline assignment: CDR1 SQVTM and CDR2 ANQGSEA. V lost 7 bases and J lost 0; bases outside the gene matches: 9. The length of the CDR3 is 15 residues. CDR3 loop: CSAQGGSRSGNTIYF. In DNA form, the CDR3 reads TGCAGCGCCCAAGGGGGCTCCCGCTCTGGAAACACCATATATTTT.

Points on this clone: The sample carries other DNA sequences with the same CDR3. The V call is TRBV6-1, the J call TRBJ2-1, with a tentative D call TRBD2 (5 bases). The V and J ends lost 2 bases and 7 bases respectively, with 6 bases between them. Per the germline V gene, CDR1 is MNHNS and CDR2 is SASEGT. The CDR3 is 12 residues long. In nucleotides, the CDR3 is TGTGCCAGCAGTGAAAGGAGGAATGAGCAGTTCTTC. Residues: CASSERRNEQFF.

The chain recombines TRBV7-3 with TRBJ2-6, with D possibly being TRBD2 (6 bases). V lost 5 bases and J 5 bases, leaving 22 bases between the germline ends. Germline lookup yields CDR1 SGHTA and CDR2 FQGTGA. The CDR3 contains 18 residues. The CDR3 nucleotides are TGTGCCAGCAGCCTCCTTGGGGTGGGGGGTCATAGGGCCAACGTCCTGACTTTC. Residues: CASSLLGVGGHRANVLTF.

The V call is TRBV28, the J call TRBJ2-7; 9 positions match TRBD2. This CDR3 is 15 amino acids long. V lost 4 bases, J lost 3 bases, and 7 bases stayed unmatched. CDR1 is MDHEN and CDR2 is SYDVKM in the germline V gene. This CDR3 is CASSSSTSGIYEQYF. The CDR3, as DNA: TGTGCCAGCAGTTCCTCGACTAGCGGAATCTACGAGCAGTACTTC.

The chain links TRBV29-1 to TRBJ1-1; D unclear. Trimming took off 5 bases at V and 0 bases at J, with 10 bases between the two ends. Germline CDR1 is SQVTM and CDR2 is ANQGSEA. The CDR3 covers 13 residues. This CDR3 reads CSVLVRVNTEAFF. CDR3 sequence (DNA): TGCAGCGTTTTAGTGAGGGTGAACACTGAAGCTTTCTTT.